One sample yielded the 25 T cell receptor beta chains listed below, sequenced in a study of OX40 agonist ivuxolimab in advanced cancers. Clones were read by immunoSEQ multiplex PCR, and TCRdb kept only the in-frame ones, dropping some. The sample records about 99,000 clones, about 96% being singletons. The sequencing used CD4+ or CD8+ T cells sorted from blood, collected in a trial of the OX40 agonist ivuxolimab. The receptors were sampled from an adult with an advanced solid tumor such as melanoma, head and neck, liver or kidney cancer.

V usage is TRBV28 and J usage is TRBJ2-7, with 8 bases lining up with TRBD2. CDR3 length equals 14 residues. V lost 11 bases, J lost 2 bases, and 11 bases stayed unmatched. Per germline, CDR1 MDHEN and CDR2 SYDVKM. The CDR3 here is CASRGGQGPYEQYF. CDR3 DNA sequence: TGTGCCTCACGGGGGGGCCAGGGTCCCTACGAGCAGTACTTC.

The V gene is TRBV29-1, the J gene TRBJ2-7; the match to TRBD2 covers 7 bases. Germline CDR1 and CDR2: SQVTM and ANQGSEA. The CDR3 contains 15 residues. J gave up 3 bases and V 0 bases, and 8 bases lay outside the gene matches. The CDR3 region has the DNA TGCAGCGTTGAAGATGGTAGCGGGTTTGGCTACGAGCAGTACTTC. Translated, it gives CSVEDGSGFGYEQYF.

In this sample, this clone turned up once. This sequence joins TRBV5-4 and TRBJ1-1; TRBD1 agrees at 9 bases. Losses at the gene ends were 4 bases for V and 5 bases for J; bases not matched to a gene: 6. Germline V gene data show CDR1 as SGHNT and CDR2 as YYREEE (reference sequence). CDR3 length: 14 amino acids. The DNA for the CDR3 is TGTGCCAGCAGCGGACGGACAGGGGAGACTGAAGCTTTCTTT. It specifies CASSGRTGETEAFF.

V is TRBV27 and J is TRBJ2-7, with 8 positions matching TRBD1. Germline assignment: CDR1 MNHEY and CDR2 SMNVEV (reference sequence). The CDR3 has 13 residues. J was trimmed by 3 bases and V by 5 bases; bases with no gene match: 3. DNA of the CDR3: TGTGCCAGCAGTCGGACAGGGAGCTACGAGCAGTACTTC. Its protein is CASSRTGSYEQYF.

V usage is TRBV9 and J usage is TRBJ2-1; D not resolved. Trimming cost V 0 bases and J 7 bases, with 11 bases left between them. The CDR3 has 14 amino acids. The germline V gene has CDR1 SGDLS and CDR2 YYNGEE. This chain's CDR3 is CASSVAQLSNEQFF. The CDR3 DNA is TGTGCCAGCAGCGTAGCACAGTTATCGAATGAGCAGTTCTTC.

V is TRBV21-1 and J is TRBJ1-4; the listed D gene, TRBD1, was not tested against the DNA. TRBV21-1 is noted as a pseudogene. The CDR3 covers 15 residues. CDR3 sequence (DNA): TGTGCCAGCAGAGGACAGGGGGCAGGTAATGAAAAACTGTTTTTT. Amino acids: CASRGQGAGNEKLFF.

The chain joins TRBV4-3 to TRBJ2-7, with D possibly matching TRBD1 (6 bases). Trimming removed 5 bases at V and 0 bases at J, with 11 bases between. The CDR3 loop spans 14 amino acids. CDR1 LGHNA and CDR2 YSLEER come from the germline V gene. CDR3 DNA: TGCGCCAGCAGCTCCGACAGGTCCTCCTACGAGCAGTACTTC. This codes for CASSSDRSSYEQYF.

The chain links TRBV15 to TRBJ1-1, with D tentatively TRBD1 (6 bases). Germline V lookup: CDR1 LNHNV, CDR2 YYDKDF (reference sequence). Between the trimmed V and J ends, which lost 2 bases and 9 bases, there was a span of 16 bases. The CDR3 length is 14 residues. CDR3 nucleotides: TGTGCCACCAGCAGAAAAACAGGGATGGACCAAGCTTTCTTT. Protein product: CATSRKTGMDQAFF.

The chain employs TRBV19 and TRBJ2-2; 10 bases align to TRBD1. The CDR3 loop spans 13 amino acids. Germline lookup yields CDR1 LNHDA and CDR2 SQIVND (reference sequence). The V segment lost 10 bases and the J segment 6 bases; nucleotides outside the gene matches: 5. CDR3 loop: CATDRGSAGELFF. In DNA, the CDR3 is TGTGCCACGGACAGGGGGAGCGCCGGGGAGCTGTTTTTT. Drawing the rest from reference TRBV19 and TRBJ2-2, the complete variable domain is DGGITQSPKYLFRKEGQNVTLSCEQNLNHDAMYWYRQDPGQGLRLIYYSQIVNDFQKGDIAEGYSVSREKKESFPLTVTSAQKNPTAFYLCATDRGSAGELFFGEGSRLTVL.

This sequence joins TRBV5-5 and TRBJ2-1; TRBD2 aligns across 10 bases. The trim removed 3 bases at V and 7 bases at J, leaving 7 bases unmatched. The CDR3 spans 15 residues. Germline V lookup: CDR1 SGHKS, CDR2 YYEKEE (reference sequence). The CDR3 DNA reads TGTGCCAGCAGCTCCTACGTAGCGGGAGGAAATGAGCAGTTCTTC. This codes for CASSSYVAGGNEQFF.

The gene calls are TRBV27 and TRBJ1-2, with D perhaps matching TRBD1 (5 bases). The V gene lost 5 bases and the J gene lost 3 bases, with 13 bases spanning the gap. The germline V gene has CDR1 MNHEY and CDR2 SMNVEV (reference sequence). The CDR3 is 14 residues long. The CDR3 DNA reads TGTGCCAGCAGTAGTCAAGGGGATGACTATGGCTACACCTTC. Translated, it gives CASSSQGDDYGYTF.

The chain combines TRBV11-1 with TRBJ1-2; 7 nucleotides match TRBD1. The germline CDR1 and CDR2 sequences are SGHAT and FQDESV (reference sequence). The CDR3 extends over 16 amino acids. V gave up 4 bases and J gave up 3 bases; unmatched junction bases: 11. The CDR3 DNA reads as TGTGCCAGCAGCTCCGGGACAGAGGGGTTCTACTATGGCTACACCTTC. Its translation is CASSSGTEGFYYGYTF.

This clone was observed a handful of times. V gene TRBV6-5 combines with J gene TRBJ1-6, with TRBD1 matching 11 bases. This CDR3 spans 15 amino acids. Unmatched junction bases numbered 7, after V lost 6 bases and J lost 9 bases. Germline V lookup: CDR1 MNHEY, CDR2 SVGAGI. In nucleotides, the CDR3 is TGTGCCAGCAGGTCTCCGGGACAGGGGGTTTCACCCCTCCACTTT. This codes for CASRSPGQGVSPLHF.

The rearrangement links TRBV2 to TRBJ1-4; D may be TRBD1 (5 bases). Germline assignment: CDR1 SNHLY and CDR2 FYNNEI. The CDR3 loop spans 15 amino acids. The V end was cut by 6 bases, the J end by 0 bases, with 11 bases between. Here the CDR3 reads CASRYVTATNEKLFF. CDR3 DNA sequence: TGTGCCAGCAGATATGTGACAGCAACTAATGAAAAACTGTTTTTT.

This chain uses TRBV25-1 with TRBJ2-1; D not certain. The CDR3 is made up of 13 amino acids. Trimming pared 7 bases from V and 0 bases from J, leaving 7 bases between. Germline lookup yields CDR1 MGHDK and CDR2 SYGVNS. CDR3 DNA: TGTGCCAGCACAGCAGGCTCCTACAATGAGCAGTTCTTC. Its translation: CASTAGSYNEQFF.

This chain uses TRBV19 with TRBJ2-2; no reliable D call. The V gene's germline CDR1 is LNHDA and CDR2 SQIVND (reference sequence). Trimming left V 5 bases short and J 4 bases short, with 8 bases between. The CDR3 runs to 13 residues. The CDR3 DNA reads TGTGCCAGTAGTTACGAGTTCACCGGGGAGCTGTTTTTT. It yields the protein CASSYEFTGELFF.

The V gene is TRBV28, the J gene TRBJ1-5, with unresolved D. Germline-derived CDR1 and CDR2 are MDHEN and SYDVKM. Trimming removed 3 bases at V and 0 bases at J, with 6 bases between. This CDR3 has 14 residues. The CDR3 nucleotides read TGTGCCAGCAGTTTGTATGGTAGCAATCAGCCCCAGCATTTT. As protein: CASSLYGSNQPQHF.

The chain links TRBV11-2 to TRBJ2-5, with D possibly TRBD1 on 5 matching bases. The J call is uncertain, as TRBJ2-7 better fits the DNA end. This CDR3 has 13 residues. CDR1 and CDR2 (germline): SGHAT, FQNNGV. CDR3: CASTQGTPYEQYF. CDR3 coding DNA: TGTGCCAGCACGCAGGGAACCCCCTACGAGCAGTACTTC.

V and J are TRBV9 and TRBJ2-3; 10 bases are a match to TRBD2. This CDR3 spans 16 amino acids. The germline V gene has CDR1 SGDLS and CDR2 YYNGEE. J lost 5 bases, V lost 0 bases, and 6 bases had no gene match. Here the CDR3 DNA reads TGTGCCAGCAGCGTAGGTAGCGGGGGGATGGTAGATACGCAGTATTTT. Translating gives CASSVGSGGMVDTQYF. The variable domain in full, with the rest retrieved from reference TRBV9 and TRBJ2-3, is DSGVTQTPKHLITATGQRVTLRCSPRSGDLSVYWYQQSLDQGLQFLIQYYNGEERAKGNILERFSAQQFPDLHSELNLSSLELGDSALYFCASSVGSGGMVDTQYFGPGTRLTVL.

The chain joins TRBV19 to TRBJ1-5; weak D call: TRBD1 (5 bases). CDR1 and CDR2 from the germline V gene are LNHDA and SQIVND (reference sequence). V lost 3 bases and J lost 3, with 18 bases in between. This CDR3 is 17 amino acids long. The CDR3 sequence: CASSIGHSRNSNQPQHF. The CDR3 region has the DNA TGTGCCAGTAGTATCGGACATTCAAGGAATTCCAATCAGCCCCAGCATTTT.

The gene calls are TRBV5-4 and TRBJ2-1; D is perhaps TRBD1 (6 bases). V shed 4 bases and J shed 7 bases, with 21 bases lying between them. Germline V CDR1 and CDR2: SGHNT, YYREEE (reference sequence). The CDR3 runs to 16 residues. CDR3 region: CASSESGVLTGNEQFF. DNA of the CDR3: TGTGCCAGCAGCGAATCAGGGGTGTTAACCGGGAATGAGCAGTTCTTC.

This chain joins TRBV10-2 and TRBJ1-3; a weak D match, TRBD1 (6 bases). The germline V gene has CDR1 WSHSY and CDR2 SAAADI. There are 11 residues in the CDR3. Deletions cut 11 bases from V and 6 bases from J, with 11 bases between. CDR3 in amino acids: CAPAGVNTIYF. The CDR3 DNA reads as TGCGCCCCTGCAGGGGTAAACACCATATATTTT.

V and J are TRBV29-1 and TRBJ2-1; 7 bases match TRBD1. V lost 0 bases, J lost 1 base, and 3 bases stayed unmatched. This CDR3 spans 15 amino acids. Germline V gives CDR1 SQVTM, CDR2 ANQGSEA. The CDR3 spells CSVEDQGVSYNEQFF. The CDR3 DNA is TGCAGCGTTGAAGATCAGGGGGTTTCCTACAATGAGCAGTTCTTC.

The chain has TRBV19 and TRBJ2-1, with D perhaps assigned TRBD1 or TRBD2 (5 bases each). Germline V gives CDR1 LNHDA, CDR2 SQIVND (reference sequence). The ends were cut back, 7 bases at V and 7 bases at J, with 20 bases in the middle. This CDR3 is 15 amino acids long. The CDR3 spells CASTLGYTEGNEQFF. In DNA form, the CDR3 reads TGTGCCAGTACCTTGGGGTATACTGAGGGGAATGAGCAGTTCTTC.

This chain uses TRBV21-1 with TRBJ2-7. TRBV21-1 is described as a pseudogene. The CDR3 contains 14 residues. CDR3 residues: CASNIAGESYEQYF. The CDR3 DNA is TGTGCCAGCAACATAGCGGGGGAGAGCTACGAGCAGTACTTC.